This T cell receptor beta chain was profiled in a study of response to subunit inactivated influenza vaccine. This clonotype has a handful of counts. Its antigen is unknown. Study-level findings and limits: The authors proposed limited new T cell recruitment per seasonal influenza vaccination.

TCRdb passed the RT-PCR reads through MiXCR, listing each CDR3 protein once. There are over 150,000 distinct CDR3 sequences in the sample; around 9% occur only once, and about 11% lies in the top ten. The germline V gene has CDR1 MDHEN and CDR2 SYDVKM. The CDR3 sequence is 16 residues long. Trimming cost V 3 bases and J 0 bases; bases outside gene matches: 8. The chain carries TRBV28 and TRBJ2-7; 7 nucleotides match TRBD1. The starting material was non-naive T cells sorted from PBMCs, obtained on the day of vaccination. The TCR comes from a man aged 45 to 65 who received an inactivated influenza vaccine. DNA for the CDR3: TGTGCCAGCAGTTTCGGTCCAGGGGGTTTCTCCTACGAGCAGTACTTC. Protein sequence: CASSFGPGGFSYEQYF.